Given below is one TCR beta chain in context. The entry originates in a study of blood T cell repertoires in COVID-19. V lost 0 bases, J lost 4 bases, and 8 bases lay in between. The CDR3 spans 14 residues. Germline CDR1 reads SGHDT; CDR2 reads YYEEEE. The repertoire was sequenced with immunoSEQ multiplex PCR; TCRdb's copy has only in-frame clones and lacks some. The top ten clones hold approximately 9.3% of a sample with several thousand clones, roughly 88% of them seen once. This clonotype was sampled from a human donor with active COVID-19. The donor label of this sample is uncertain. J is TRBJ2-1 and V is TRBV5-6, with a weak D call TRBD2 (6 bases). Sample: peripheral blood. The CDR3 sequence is CASSLGLEYNEQFF. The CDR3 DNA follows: TGTGCCAGCAGCTTGGGACTAGAGTACAATGAGCAGTTCTTC.